This TCR beta chain is from a study of identical twins listed by TCRdb under 2016. At the level of the whole study: The study deep-sequenced TCR alpha and beta repertoires from monozygotic twins, unrelated adults of various ages and cord blood to test whether fetal clonotypes persist. Replicate twin experiments were performed at different times using different library preparation protocols to rule out contamination. Findings and caveats that apply to the study as a whole: A weaker excess of twin sharing was found in beta out-of-frame sequences because the signal-to-noise ratio was lowered by fewer shared sequences. Fewer insertions were carried by abundant cord blood beta clonotypes, a similar but weaker trend appeared in young adult naive repertoires, and no such trend appeared in memory repertoires. In monozygotic twins, recombination models systematically underestimated out-of-frame TCR alpha sharing, but the models matched the sharing seen between unrelated individuals. Compared with coincidental sharing between unrelated individuals, out-of-frame TCR alpha sequences shared between twins showed an excess of sequences with low generation probability. Because the same donors could not be followed over many years, the conclusions depended on cross-sectional statistical analysis. Invariant T cells such as MAIT and iNKT could partly confound zero-insertion analyses, though diverse VJ usage argued against this for most clonotypes.

CDR1 DFQATT and CDR2 SNEGSKA were looked up in the germline V gene (reference sequence). Here V drops 0 bases and J drops 8 bases, and the junction holds 1 base not matched to any gene. The CDR3 runs 14 amino acids, cysteine and phenylalanine included. The CDR3 DNA has 42 bases and is translated from base 1. A remark on this clonotype: Its antigen is still unknown. The input lacks base qualities; no much larger clone sits a single base away.

The library was obtained by 5' RACE. Sequencing relied on an Illumina HiSeq 2000. A universal primer binding site was added through template switching, and the final cDNA carried a unique molecular identifier so that TCR cDNA molecules could be counted accurately. First-strand cDNA for TCR alpha and beta chains was synthesized from specific primers in the conserved constant-segment region. To control for contamination, every cDNA library carried two barcodes: a SMART-Mk sample barcode plus Illumina barcodes. TruSeq adapter sequences along with Illumina sample barcodes were introduced in two successive PCR steps. TCR alpha and beta cDNA libraries were sequenced on the Illumina HiSeq platform with custom primers. The published analysis was carried out like this. Unique molecular identifiers were extracted from raw reads with MiGEC, and CDR3 positions were determined with MiXCR. Recombination models were inferred per individual with the repgenHMM and IGoR tools using an EM algorithm. Shared clonotype analysis was performed with the tcR package in R, normalizing sharing by the product of cloneset sizes. Out-of-frame nonproductive sequences were analyzed to study raw recombination free of thymic and clonal selection effects. TCRdb's own reprocessing of the public reads used fastp at Q25 and MiXCR and kept productive beta chains. Identical CDR3 protein sequences are pooled into one entry, listed with their most common genes and DNA. TCRdb assigned the V and J calls; the authors' analysis was not used. The sample data list about 390,000 distinct CDR3 sequences, and about 9% of these were observed just once. The ten most abundant clones make up 8% to 10% of the sample.

All donors were healthy Caucasians. The researchers also sequenced three unrelated adults who were not twins: a male aged 18 to 29, a male aged 50 to 60, and a female aged 50 to 60. Miltenyi CD45RO+ enrichment and human naive T-cell isolation kits were used to isolate memory (CD45RO+) and naive T cells from PBMC. The specimen sequenced was naive T cells sorted from blood. This specimen's cell subset or site label, per the study, means: cells isolated with a human naive T-cell isolation kit. This receptor was identified in a woman aged 45-65 years in good health. The sequence joins TRBV20-1 to TRBJ2-1; 13 of the junction bases match TRBD2. The CDR3 protein is CSARELAGGYEQFF. The DNA sequence is given as TGCAGTGCTAGAGAACTAGCGGGAGGGTATGAGCAGTTCTTC.